The 17 T cell receptor beta chains reported below all come from one sample, sequenced in a study of shared clonotypes between healthy human individuals. CD45RO-negative, CCR7-positively selected cells formed the naive CD8 fraction, excluding terminally differentiated effector memory CD45RA+ cells. Here immunoSEQ multiplex PCR was the method, and the copy in TCRdb shows in-frame clones only, minus some. The sample consists of some 1,900,000 clones, just under 95% of them appearing once. Sequenced: naive CD8+ T cells sorted from blood. These receptors came from a man between 18 and 29 years old in good health.

The J gene is TRBJ2-5, the V gene TRBV19; D might be TRBD2 (6 bases). The CDR3 totals 15 residues. The germline CDR1 and CDR2 sequences are LNHDA and SQIVND (reference sequence). Trimming left V 1 base short and J 1 base short, with 10 bases between. Here the CDR3 reads CASSIVSGGQETQYF. The CDR3 coding sequence is TGTGCCAGTAGTATAGTTTCCGGGGGCCAAGAGACCCAGTACTTC.

The CDR3 bases are TGTGCCAGCAGCTTCCAGACCACAGATACGCAGTATTTT. This encodes CASSFQTTDTQYF. V gene TRBV7-8 combines with J gene TRBJ2-3; D not resolved. Germline CDR1 SGHVS, CDR2 FQNEAQ. This CDR3 spans 13 amino acids. Trimming pared 3 bases from V and 2 bases from J, leaving 6 bases between.

The chain has TRBV5-4 and TRBJ1-4; D unresolved. The germline CDR1 and CDR2 sequences are SGHNT and YYREEE (reference sequence). There are 15 residues in the CDR3. Trimming left V 3 bases short and J 8 bases short, with 17 bases between. The DNA of the CDR3 is TGTGCCAGCAGCTCGCCCCCGGGATTGAGAGAAAAACTGTTTTTT. Protein product: CASSSPPGLREKLFF.

This chain links TRBV9 with TRBJ1-2; D is perhaps TRBD1 (5 bases). The CDR3 runs to 16 residues. V lost 5 bases and J lost 0, with 17 bases in between. Germline V gene lookup returns CDR1 SGDLS and CDR2 YYNGEE. The DNA of the CDR3 is TGTGCCAGCAGTCATCGAGGGGAGGGGTCTAACTATGGCTACACCTTC. This codes for CASSHRGEGSNYGYTF.

The chain links TRBV28 to TRBJ2-3; 7 nucleotides align to TRBD2. CDR1 and CDR2 from the germline V gene are MDHEN and SYDVKM. V dropped 5 bases and J dropped 5; count of bases not matched to a gene: 13. There are 16 residues in the CDR3. CDR3 residues: CASSPREARQLDTQYF. CDR3 coding DNA: TGTGCCAGCAGTCCCCGGGAGGCCCGACAACTAGATACGCAGTATTTT. Variable domain in full (rest from reference TRBV28 and TRBJ2-3): DVKVTQSSRYLVKRTGEKVFLECVQDMDHENMFWYRQDPGLGLRLIYFSYDVKMKEKGDIPEGYSVSREKKERFSLILESASTNQTSMYLCASSPREARQLDTQYFGPGTRLTVL.

The chain is built from TRBV5-5 and TRBJ2-1; 11 nucleotides match TRBD1. V dropped 4 bases and J dropped 0; count of bases not matched to a gene: 9. The CDR3 is 18 amino acids. Germline V gene sequence: CDR1 SGHKS, CDR2 YYEKEE (reference sequence). The CDR3: CASSLRDRGSHSYNEQFF. The CDR3 bases are TGTGCCAGCAGCCTCCGGGACAGGGGGTCCCACTCCTACAATGAGCAGTTCTTC.

V is TRBV7-2 and J is TRBJ2-1; 13 nucleotides align to TRBD2. The CDR3 extends over 17 amino acids. V shed 7 bases, J shed 7 bases, and the junction held 13 bases outside the gene matches. Germline V gene data show CDR1 as SGHTA and CDR2 as FQGNSA. For the CDR3, the DNA is TGTGCCAGCACCCAGGGAACTAGCGGGAGGGCGGTAAATGAGCAGTTCTTC. Its protein product is CASTQGTSGRAVNEQFF.

The V call is TRBV7-2, the J call TRBJ2-5, with D possibly being TRBD2 (6 bases). From germline, CDR1 is SGHTA and CDR2 FQGNSA. CDR3 length: 14 amino acids. Trimming cost V 9 bases and J 5 bases, with 19 bases left between them. CDR3 bases: TGTGCCAGTAGGGACTTACCCCGAGGGGAGACCCAGTACTTC. This sequence encodes CASRDLPRGETQYF. The full variable domain, in which reference TRBV7-2 and TRBJ2-5 provide the parts outside the CDR3, is GAGVSQSPSNKVTEKGKDVELRCDPISGHTALYWYRQSLGQGLEFLIYFQGNSAPDKSGLPSDRFSAERTGGSVSTLTIQRTQQEDSAVYLCASRDLPRGETQYFGPGTRLLVL.

The J gene is TRBJ2-3, the V gene TRBV7-9, with D tentatively TRBD1 (6 bases). CDR1 and CDR2 (germline): SEHNR, FQNEAQ (reference sequence). CDR3 length: 14 amino acids. The germline V and J ends were trimmed by 2 bases and 3 bases, with 9 bases remaining between them. The CDR3 nucleotides are TGTGCCAGCAGCTTAACACAGGGAACAGATACGCAGTATTTT. This encodes CASSLTQGTDTQYF.

This clone has just one count. The same CDR3 also results from other DNA sequences found in this sample. The chain links TRBV6-5 to TRBJ2-3; TRBD2 matches 14 bases. With V trimmed by 5 bases and J by 3 bases, 1 base remained unmatched. Germline assignment: CDR1 MNHEY and CDR2 SVGAGI. The CDR3 runs to 15 residues. The CDR3 nucleotides are TGTGCCAGCAGTAGACTAGCGGGAGGGACAGATACGCAGTATTTT. Its translation is CASSRLAGGTDTQYF.

This chain uses TRBV6-5 with TRBJ1-5, with no clear D. This CDR3 is built from 15 residues. Germline V gene sequence: CDR1 MNHEY, CDR2 SVGAGI. Trimming removed 6 bases at V and 0 bases at J, with 12 bases between. CDR3 region: CASSSQSYSNQPQHF. CDR3 nucleotide sequence: TGTGCCAGCAGCTCACAGAGTTATAGCAATCAGCCCCAGCATTTT.

This chain connects TRBV4-3 to TRBJ2-1; 10 bases align to TRBD2. The CDR3 length is 16 residues. CDR1 is LGHNA, CDR2 YSLEER, per germline. Trimming removed 3 bases from V and 7 bases from J; junction bases left unmatched: 9. DNA for the CDR3: TGCGCCAGCAGCCAGGGCTCAGCGGGAGGGCCTAATGAGCAGTTCTTC. Translating gives CASSQGSAGGPNEQFF.

The chain links TRBV19 to TRBJ2-1; D is unresolved. CDR3 length equals 14 residues. The V gene lost 5 bases and the J gene lost 8 bases, with 16 bases spanning the gap. Germline CDR1 is LNHDA and CDR2 is SQIVND (reference sequence). The CDR3 DNA reads TGTGCCAGTAGTTTTCAGTTAGGGTTCGATGAGCAGTTCTTC. Translation gives CASSFQLGFDEQFF.

V is TRBV4-1 and J is TRBJ2-7; the D gene is possibly TRBD1 (6 bases). The CDR3 contains 15 residues. CDR1 is MGHRA and CDR2 is YSYEKL in the germline V gene. With 6 bases removed from V and 2 bases from J, the gap between germline ends came to 17 bases. The CDR3 region is CASRRTDSNTYEQYF. The CDR3 coding sequence is TGCGCCAGCAGACGAACGGACAGTAATACCTACGAGCAGTACTTC.

The sample holds one count of this clone. The V gene is TRBV11-1, the J gene TRBJ2-7, with 9 bases fitting TRBD1. The CDR3 is 18 residues long. Germline V CDR1 and CDR2: SGHAT, FQDESV (reference sequence). J gave up 5 bases and V 2 bases, and 16 bases lay outside the gene matches. CDR3 region: CASSLFSLKDRGSHEQYF. In nucleotides, the CDR3 is TGTGCCAGCAGCTTATTTTCCCTTAAGGACAGGGGATCCCACGAGCAGTACTTC.

The chain is built from TRBV6-1 and TRBJ2-1, with no clear D. V lost 4 bases and J lost 5, with 18 bases in between. CDR1 MNHNS and CDR2 SASEGT come from the germline V gene. The CDR3 spans 16 residues. Written as DNA, the CDR3 is TGTGCCAGCAGTGGGCTTATAACGGAGCTAAACAATGAGCAGTTCTTC. This gives the protein CASSGLITELNNEQFF.

V and J are TRBV12-1 and TRBJ1-3. TRBV12-1 is a pseudogene segment. This CDR3 comprises 15 residues. The CDR3 nucleotides are TGTGCCAGCAGCTTTGACAGAGGTCCCGGAAACACCATATATTTT. Translated, it gives CASSFDRGPGNTIYF.